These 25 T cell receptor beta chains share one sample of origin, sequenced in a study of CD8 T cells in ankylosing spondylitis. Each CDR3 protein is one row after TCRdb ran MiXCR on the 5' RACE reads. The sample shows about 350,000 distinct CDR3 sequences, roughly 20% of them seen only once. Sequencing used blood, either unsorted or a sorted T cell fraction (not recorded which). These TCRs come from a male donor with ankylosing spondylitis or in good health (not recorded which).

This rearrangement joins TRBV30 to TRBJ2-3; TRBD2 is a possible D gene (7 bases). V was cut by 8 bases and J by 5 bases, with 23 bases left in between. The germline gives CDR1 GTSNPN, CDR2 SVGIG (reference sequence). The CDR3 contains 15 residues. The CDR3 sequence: CALSGTGGLVDTQYF. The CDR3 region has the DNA TGTGCCCTCAGTGGGACGGGGGGCTTGGTAGATACGCAGTATTTT.

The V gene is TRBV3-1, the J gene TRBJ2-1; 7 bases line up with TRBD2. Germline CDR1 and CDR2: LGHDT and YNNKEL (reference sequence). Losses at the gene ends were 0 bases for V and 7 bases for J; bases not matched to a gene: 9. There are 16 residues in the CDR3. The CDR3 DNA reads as TGTGCCAGCAGCCAAGACCCAGCGGGGCGCCGGAATGAGCAGTTCTTC. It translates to CASSQDPAGRRNEQFF.

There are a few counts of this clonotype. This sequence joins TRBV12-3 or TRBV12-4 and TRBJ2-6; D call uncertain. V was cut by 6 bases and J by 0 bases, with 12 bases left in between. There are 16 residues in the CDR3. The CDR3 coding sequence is TGTGCCAGCAGAGTTCGTGGGCCCTCTGGGGCCAACGTCCTGACTTTC. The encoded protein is CASRVRGPSGANVLTF.

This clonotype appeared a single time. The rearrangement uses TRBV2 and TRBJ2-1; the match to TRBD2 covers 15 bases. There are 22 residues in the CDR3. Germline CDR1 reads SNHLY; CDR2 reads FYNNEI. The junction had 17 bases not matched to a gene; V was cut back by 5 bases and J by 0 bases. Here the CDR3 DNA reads TGTGCCAGCAGTAAGGGACTAGCGGGGGGCCCGTCCTACCACAGCTCCTACAATGAGCAGTTCTTC. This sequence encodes CASSKGLAGGPSYHSSYNEQFF.

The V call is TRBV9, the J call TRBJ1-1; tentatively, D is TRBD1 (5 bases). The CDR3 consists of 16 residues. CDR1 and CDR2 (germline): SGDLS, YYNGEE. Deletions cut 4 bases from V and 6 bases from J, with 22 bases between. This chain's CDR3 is CASSPYLPDPGAEAFF. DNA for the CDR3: TGTGCCAGCAGCCCTTATCTCCCAGACCCGGGGGCTGAAGCTTTCTTT.

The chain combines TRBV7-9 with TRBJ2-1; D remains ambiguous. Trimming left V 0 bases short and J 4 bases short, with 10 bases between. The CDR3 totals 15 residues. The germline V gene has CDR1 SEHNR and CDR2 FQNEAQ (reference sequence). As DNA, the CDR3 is TGTGCCAGCAGCTTAGCTCGGAGTCCGTACAATGAGCAGTTCTTC. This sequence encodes CASSLARSPYNEQFF. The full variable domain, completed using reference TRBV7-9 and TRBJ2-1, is DTGVSQNPRHKITKRGQNVTFRCDPISEHNRLYWYRQTLGQGPEFLTYFQNEAQLEKSRLLSDRFSAERPKGSFSTLEIQRTEQGDSAMYLCASSLARSPYNEQFFGPGTRLTVL.

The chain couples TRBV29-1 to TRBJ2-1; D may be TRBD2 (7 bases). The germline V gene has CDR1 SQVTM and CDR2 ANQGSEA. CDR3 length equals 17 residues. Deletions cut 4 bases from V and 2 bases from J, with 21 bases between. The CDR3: CSVVGGGALRTYNEQFF. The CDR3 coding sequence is TGCAGCGTTGTAGGTGGGGGGGCCTTGCGGACCTACAATGAGCAGTTCTTC.

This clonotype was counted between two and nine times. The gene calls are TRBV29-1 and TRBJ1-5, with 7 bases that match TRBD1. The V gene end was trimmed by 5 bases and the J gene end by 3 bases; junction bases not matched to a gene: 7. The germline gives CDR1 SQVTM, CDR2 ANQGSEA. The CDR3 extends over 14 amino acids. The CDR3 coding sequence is TGCAGCGTTAGGGGAGGGACAGACAATCAGCCCCAGCATTTT. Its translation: CSVRGGTDNQPQHF. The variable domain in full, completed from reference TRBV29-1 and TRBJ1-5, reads SAVISQKPSRDICQRGTSLTIQCQVDSQVTMMFWYRQQPGQSLTLIATANQGSEATYESGFVIDKFPISRPNLTFSTLTVSNMSPEDSSIYLCSVRGGTDNQPQHFGDGTRLSIL.

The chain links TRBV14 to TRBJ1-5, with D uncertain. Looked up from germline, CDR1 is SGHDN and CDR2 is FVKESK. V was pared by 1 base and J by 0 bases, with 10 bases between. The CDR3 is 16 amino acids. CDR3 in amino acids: CASSQGSANSNQPQHF. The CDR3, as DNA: TGTGCCAGCAGCCAAGGTTCAGCTAATAGCAATCAGCCCCAGCATTTT. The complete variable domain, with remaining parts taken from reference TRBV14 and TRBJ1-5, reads EAGVTQFPSHSVIEKGQTVTLRCDPISGHDNLYWYRRVMGKEIKFLLHFVKESKQDESGMPNNRFLAERTGGTYSTLKVQPAELEDSGVYFCASSQGSANSNQPQHFGDGTRLSIL.

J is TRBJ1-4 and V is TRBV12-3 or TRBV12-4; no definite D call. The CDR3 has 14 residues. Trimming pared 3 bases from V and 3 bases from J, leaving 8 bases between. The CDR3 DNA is TGTGCCAGCAGTTTTGGGTTACCTAATGAAAAACTGTTTTTT. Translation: CASSFGLPNEKLFF.

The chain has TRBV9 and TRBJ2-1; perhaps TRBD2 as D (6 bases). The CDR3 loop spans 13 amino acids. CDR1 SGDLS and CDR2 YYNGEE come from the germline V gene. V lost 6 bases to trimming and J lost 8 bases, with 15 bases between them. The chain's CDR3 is CASMGGAQDEQFF. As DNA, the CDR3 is TGTGCCAGCATGGGCGGGGCGCAGGATGAGCAGTTCTTC.

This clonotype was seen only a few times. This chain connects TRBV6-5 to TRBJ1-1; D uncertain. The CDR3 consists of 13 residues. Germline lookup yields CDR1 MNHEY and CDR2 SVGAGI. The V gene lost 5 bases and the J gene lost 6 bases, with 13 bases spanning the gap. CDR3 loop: CASSLHRSAEAFF. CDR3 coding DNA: TGTGCCAGCAGTCTACATAGGTCCGCTGAAGCTTTCTTT.

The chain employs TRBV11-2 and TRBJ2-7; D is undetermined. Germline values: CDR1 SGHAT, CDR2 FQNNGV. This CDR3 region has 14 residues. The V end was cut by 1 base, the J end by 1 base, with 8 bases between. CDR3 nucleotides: TGTGCCAGCAGCTTAGCGGCCGGTTCCTACGAGCAGTACTTC. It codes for CASSLAAGSYEQYF.

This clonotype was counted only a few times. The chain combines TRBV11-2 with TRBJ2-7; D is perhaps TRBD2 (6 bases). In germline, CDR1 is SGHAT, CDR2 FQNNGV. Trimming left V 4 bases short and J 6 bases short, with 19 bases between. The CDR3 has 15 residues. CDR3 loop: CASSSGLPEGGEQYF. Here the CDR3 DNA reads TGTGCCAGCAGCTCGGGACTCCCCGAAGGCGGCGAGCAGTACTTC.

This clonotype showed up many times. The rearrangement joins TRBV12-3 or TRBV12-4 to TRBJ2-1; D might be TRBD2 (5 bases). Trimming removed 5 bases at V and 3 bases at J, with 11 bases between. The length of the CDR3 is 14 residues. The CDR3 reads CASSPPGSYNEQFF. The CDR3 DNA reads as TGTGCCAGCAGTCCCCCGGGAAGCTACAATGAGCAGTTCTTC.

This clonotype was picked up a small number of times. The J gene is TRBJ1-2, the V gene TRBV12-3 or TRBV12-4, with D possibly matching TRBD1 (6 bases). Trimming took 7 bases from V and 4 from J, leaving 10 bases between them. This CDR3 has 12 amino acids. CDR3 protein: CASTGDPYGYTF. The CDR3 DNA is TGTGCCAGCACAGGGGACCCCTATGGCTACACCTTC.

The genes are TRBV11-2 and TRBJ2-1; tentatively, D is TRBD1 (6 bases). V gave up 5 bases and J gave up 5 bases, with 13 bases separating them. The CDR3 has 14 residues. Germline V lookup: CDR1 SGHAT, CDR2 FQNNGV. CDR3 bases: TGTGCCAGCAGCCCCCACAGGGAGAACAATGAGCAGTTCTTC. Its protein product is CASSPHRENNEQFF.

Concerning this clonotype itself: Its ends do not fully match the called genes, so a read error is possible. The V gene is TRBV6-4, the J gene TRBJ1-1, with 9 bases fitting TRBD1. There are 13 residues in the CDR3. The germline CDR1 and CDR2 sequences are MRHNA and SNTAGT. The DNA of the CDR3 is TGTGACAGCAGGGGACAGGGAAACACTGAAGCTTTCTTT. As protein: CDSRGQGNTEAFF.

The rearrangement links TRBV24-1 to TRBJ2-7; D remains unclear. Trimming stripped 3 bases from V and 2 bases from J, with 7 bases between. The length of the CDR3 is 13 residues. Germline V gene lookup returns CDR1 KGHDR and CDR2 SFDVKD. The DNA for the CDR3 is TGTGCCACCAGTGATACAACCACCTACGAGCAGTACTTC. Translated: CATSDTTTYEQYF.

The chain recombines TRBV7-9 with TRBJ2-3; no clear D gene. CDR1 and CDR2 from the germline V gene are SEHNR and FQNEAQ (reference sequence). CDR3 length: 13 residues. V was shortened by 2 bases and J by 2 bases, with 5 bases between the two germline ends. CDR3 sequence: CASSLRNTDTQYF. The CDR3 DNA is TGTGCCAGCAGCTTACGCAACACAGATACGCAGTATTTT.

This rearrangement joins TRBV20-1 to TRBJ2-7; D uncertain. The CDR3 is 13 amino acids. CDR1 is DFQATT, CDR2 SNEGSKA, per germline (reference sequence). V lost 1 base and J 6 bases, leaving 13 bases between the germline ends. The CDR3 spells CSARVDWALEQYF. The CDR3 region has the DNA TGCAGTGCTAGAGTCGACTGGGCCCTCGAGCAGTACTTC.

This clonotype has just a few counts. CDR3 amino acids: CASSTPGTPYEQYF. As DNA, the CDR3 is TGTGCCAGCAGCACCCCAGGGACTCCATACGAGCAGTACTTC. V usage is TRBV7-9 and J usage is TRBJ2-7, with D maybe TRBD2 (6 bases). CDR1 is SEHNR, CDR2 FQNEAQ, per germline (reference sequence). The CDR3 is 14 residues long. V lost 5 bases to trimming and J lost 4 bases, with 15 bases between them.

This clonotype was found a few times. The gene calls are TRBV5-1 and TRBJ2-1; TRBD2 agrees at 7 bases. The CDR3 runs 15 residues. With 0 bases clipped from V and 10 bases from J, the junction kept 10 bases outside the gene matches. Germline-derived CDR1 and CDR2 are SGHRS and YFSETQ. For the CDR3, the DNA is TGCGCCAGCAGCTTGGCCGATGACAAGCGGGACGAGCAGTTCTTC. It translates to CASSLADDKRDEQFF.

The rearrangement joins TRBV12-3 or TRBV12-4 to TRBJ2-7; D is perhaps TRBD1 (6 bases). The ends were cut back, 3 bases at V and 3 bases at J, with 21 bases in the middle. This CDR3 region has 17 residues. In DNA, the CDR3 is TGTGCCAGCAGTTTTCCCCCCCCATCCACAGGGTTCTACGAGCAGTACTTC. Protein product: CASSFPPPSTGFYEQYF.

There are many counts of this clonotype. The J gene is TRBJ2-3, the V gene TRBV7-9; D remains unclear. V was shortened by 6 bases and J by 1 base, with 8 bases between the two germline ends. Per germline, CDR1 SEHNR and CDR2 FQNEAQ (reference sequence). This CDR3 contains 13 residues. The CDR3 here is CASSFLGTDTQYF. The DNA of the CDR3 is TGTGCCAGCAGTTTTCTGGGCACAGATACGCAGTATTTT.